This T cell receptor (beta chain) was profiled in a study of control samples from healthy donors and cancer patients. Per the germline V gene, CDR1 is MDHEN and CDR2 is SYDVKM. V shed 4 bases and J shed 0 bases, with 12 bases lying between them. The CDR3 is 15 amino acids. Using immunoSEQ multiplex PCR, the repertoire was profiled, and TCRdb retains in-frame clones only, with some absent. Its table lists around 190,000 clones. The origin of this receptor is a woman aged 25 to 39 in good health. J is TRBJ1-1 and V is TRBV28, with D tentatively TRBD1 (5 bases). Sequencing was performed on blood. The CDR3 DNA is TGTGCCAGCAGTTCATACAGGCTTATGAACACTGAAGCTTTCTTT. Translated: CASSSYRLMNTEAFF.